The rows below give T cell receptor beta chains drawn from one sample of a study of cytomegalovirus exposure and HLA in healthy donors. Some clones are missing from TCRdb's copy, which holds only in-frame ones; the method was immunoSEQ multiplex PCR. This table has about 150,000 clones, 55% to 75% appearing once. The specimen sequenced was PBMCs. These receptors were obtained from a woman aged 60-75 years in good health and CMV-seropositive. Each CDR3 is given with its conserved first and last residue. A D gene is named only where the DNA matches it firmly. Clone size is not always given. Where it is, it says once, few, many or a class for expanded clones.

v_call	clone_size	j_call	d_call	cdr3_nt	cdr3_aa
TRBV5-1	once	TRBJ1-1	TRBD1	TGCGCCAGCAGCTTGGGACAGGGGGCCACTGAAGCTTTCTTT	CASSLGQGATEAFF
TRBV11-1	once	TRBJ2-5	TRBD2	TGTGCCAGCAGCCCCGGGACTAGCGGAACCCAAGAGACCCAGTACTTC	CASSPGTSGTQETQYF
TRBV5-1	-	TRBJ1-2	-	TGCGCCAGCAGCCAAGATCCGGGAATTAACTATGGCTACACCTTC	CASSQDPGINYGYTF
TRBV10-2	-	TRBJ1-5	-	TGCGCCAGCAGCCCTGATATACTCAATCAGCCCCAGCATTTT	CASSPDILNQPQHF
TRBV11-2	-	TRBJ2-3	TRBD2	TGTGCCAGCAGCTTACTGAGCGGGAGAGAAGATACGCAGTATTTT	CASSLLSGREDTQYF
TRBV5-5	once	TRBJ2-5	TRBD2	TGTGCCAGCAGTCCGGGGAGACTAGCGGCCGAAGAGACCCAGTACTTC	CASSPGRLAAEETQYF
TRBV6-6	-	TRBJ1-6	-	TGTGCCAGCAACTCCGGGGGGGTGGATAATTCACCCCTCCACTTT	CASNSGGVDNSPLHF
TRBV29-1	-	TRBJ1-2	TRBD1	TGCAGCGTTGGGACAGGCCAAGGCTATGGCTACACCTTC	CSVGTGQGYGYTF
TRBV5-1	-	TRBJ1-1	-	TGCGCCAGCAGCTTGGTTACGGGGTTGGCTTTCTTT	CASSLVTGLAFF
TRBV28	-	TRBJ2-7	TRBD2	TGTGCCAGCAGTTTGTTAGCGGGCGCCCGCTACGAGCAGTACTTC	CASSLLAGARYEQYF
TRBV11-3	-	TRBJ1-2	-	TGTGCCAGCAGCTCCACGACAGGTGACTATGGCTACACCTTC	CASSSTTGDYGYTF
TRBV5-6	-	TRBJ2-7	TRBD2	TGTGCCAGCAGCTTAGCGGGGCCCCCCTACGAGCAGTACTTC	CASSLAGPPYEQYF
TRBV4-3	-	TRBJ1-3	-	TGCGCCAGCAGTCCCCACCTTGCAGGCGGAAACACCATATATTTT	CASSPHLAGGNTIYF
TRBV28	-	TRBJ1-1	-	TGTGCCAGCAGCGGTTTCTACACTGAAGCTTTCTTT	CASSGFYTEAFF
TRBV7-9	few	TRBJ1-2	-	TGTGCCAGCACCCCCTACAGTGTTTCTCCCTATGGCTACACCTTC	CASTPYSVSPYGYTF
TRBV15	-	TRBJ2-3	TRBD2	TGTGCCACCAGCAGAGTAGGACTAGCGGGAGTTGATACGCAGTATTTT	CATSRVGLAGVDTQYF
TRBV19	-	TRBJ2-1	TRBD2	TGTGCCAGTAGTATAATGCCTAGCGGGGGATACAATGAGCAGTTCTTC	CASSIMPSGGYNEQFF
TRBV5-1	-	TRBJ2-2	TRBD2	TGCGCCAGTGATACTAGCGGAACCACCGGGGAGCTGTTTTTT	CASDTSGTTGELFF
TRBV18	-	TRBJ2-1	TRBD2	TGTGCCAGCTCACCTACTAGCGGGAGGGCATATGAGCAGTTCTTC	CASSPTSGRAYEQFF
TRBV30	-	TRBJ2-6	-	TGTGCCTGGAGGGAGGGGACTGATTGGGTTCGGGGGGCCAACGTCCTGACTTTC	CAWREGTDWVRGANVLTF
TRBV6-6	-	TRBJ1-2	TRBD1	TGTGCCAGCAGTTTAGTAGACAGGGTCAGACTCTATGGCTACACCTTC	CASSLVDRVRLYGYTF
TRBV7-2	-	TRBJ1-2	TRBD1	TGTGCCAGCAGCTTAGTGACAGGGATCGACTATGGCTACACCTTC	CASSLVTGIDYGYTF
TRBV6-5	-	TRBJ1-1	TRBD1	TGTGCCAGCAGTTACCCGGGACAGGGCGGGACTGAAGCTTTCTTT	CASSYPGQGGTEAFF
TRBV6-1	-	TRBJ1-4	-	TGTGCCAGCAGTGGACTACGGGAAAAACTGTTTTTT	CASSGLREKLFF
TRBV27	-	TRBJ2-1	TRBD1	TGTGCCAGCAGTTTCGGACAGGGGGCGATTGAGCAGTTCTTC	CASSFGQGAIEQFF
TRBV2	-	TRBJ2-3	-	TGTGCCAGCAGTGTTTTTTCGGGACATACCACAGATACGCAGTATTTT	CASSVFSGHTTDTQYF
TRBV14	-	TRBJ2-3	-	TGTGCCAGCAGCAAGTCAGCGGAACCCATCACAGATACGCAGTATTTT	CASSKSAEPITDTQYF